The source of this T cell receptor beta chain is a study of Graves' ophthalmopathy and Graves' hyperthyroidism. General observations from the study: The model predicted progression of ophthalmopathy with a sensitivity of 60% to 71%, and its specificity was about 73%. Blood samples also showed most expanded thyroid clonotypes exceeding 0.001 frequency.

Between the trimmed V and J ends, which lost 2 bases and 9 bases, there was a span of 16 bases. Germline CDR1 and CDR2: WSHSY and SAAADI. The CDR3 spans 14 residues. Amplification targeted the TCR beta CDR3 regions, with RNA transcripts as the source material. The first round was an RT-PCR with HTBI primers, and the second round was a multiplex PCR. TCRdb independently ran MiXCR on the multiplex PCR reads; one entry per CDR3 protein. The sample includes about 700,000 distinct CDR3 sequences, roughly two fifths seen only once; the top ten take 2.5% to 3.5%. Moderate-to-severe activity, CAS ≥3, NOSPECS ≥4 and duration under 3 months were recorded for donors with ophthalmopathy. The starting material, approximately 10 ml of fresh peripheral blood, provided the PBMCs. This clonotype was detected once. Antigen: not known.

The sequence derives from an adult man with Graves' ophthalmopathy. Sequencing used peripheral blood. The chain uses TRBV10-2 and TRBJ2-5; D gene uncertain. The CDR3: CASSERNTPRSQYF. The CDR3, as DNA: TGCGCCAGCAGTGAGAGGAACACGCCACGCTCCCAGTACTTC.